This TCR beta chain comes out of a study of shared clonotypes between healthy human individuals. V lost 1 base and J 8 bases, leaving 15 bases between the germline ends. The CDR3 runs to 15 residues. CDR1 and CDR2 from the germline V gene are SGHTA and FQGTGA. At the deep level, the assay was run. Using immunoSEQ multiplex PCR, the repertoire was profiled, and TCRdb retains in-frame clones only, with some absent. Of about 2.3 million clones in the sample, under 95% are singletons; the top ten hold approximately 0.41%. In the case of this clone: Its target is not known.

The study, taken as a whole, reports: Investigators collected only blood, and repertoires in tissues likely differ. Four donors shared 4.5% to 6.5% of their naive CD4 clonotypes. Enrolling few donors narrowed the genetic and exposure-history diversity that was represented.

The rearrangement uses TRBV7-3 and TRBJ2-1; the D call may be TRBD1 or TRBD2 (5 bases each). The sample was naive CD4+ T cells from PBMCs. The subset was: CD45RA+ positively selected. This sequence was found in a man aged 18 to 30 in good health. Some clones in this sample may be carry-over from other donors' samples. DNA of the CDR3: TGTGCCAGCAGCTTAATAGGGACGAGAAGCGATGAGCAGTTCTTC. Protein: CASSLIGTRSDEQFF.